A selection of T cell receptor beta chains follows, all from one sample in a study of blood T cell repertoires in COVID-19. Produced via immunoSEQ multiplex PCR; TCRdb's table is partial and in-frame only. Found here are tens of thousands of clones, 89% of them singletons; the top ten hold 12%. What was sequenced was peripheral blood. These receptors were obtained from a man aged 65-85 years with active or convalescent COVID-19. Each CDR3 is given with its conserved first and last residue.

v_gene,CDR3aa
TRBV28,CASSGQGNTEAFF
TRBV7-3,CASSLNSRLNEQFF
TRBV4-1,CASSQVIKPPGTGELFF
TRBV24-1,CATSDPGTGSSNGYTF
TRBV30,CAWRRDSAGGYTF
TRBV6-6,CASSYGGRGYEQYF
TRBV7-2,CASSLFGGNTEAFF
TRBV6-4,CASICWGGEAKNIQYF
TRBV13,CASSSGTGPFSSTDTQYF
TRBV18,CASSPKQGAEQYF
TRBV6-2/TRBV6-3,CASSYSSSQAGESDTQYF
TRBV3-1/TRBV3-2,CAIPIMGWIEKLFF
TRBV4-2,CASSQDLGQGDEQYF
TRBV3-1/TRBV3-2,CASSQATRGNEKLFF
TRBV7-8,CASIFRQGNEQFF
TRBV4-3,CASSQVPSYGYTF
TRBV10-3,CAISVNVVGGTGELFF
TRBV27,CASSPGLPQETQYF
TRBV6-5,CASSWDRANTEAFF
TRBV7-8,CASSLTGTVINEKLFF
TRBV19,CASSISYPGYEQYF
TRBV7-2,CASSLASGEYNEQFF
TRBV7-9,CASSLESPGNGGELFF
TRBV29-1,CSATGGWGYGYTF
TRBV3-1/TRBV3-2,CASSQVQASPLHF
TRBV5-1,CASSLAAGSYNEQFF
TRBV25-1,CASSELPGSRYTF
TRBV12-3/TRBV12-4,CASRVDSYTEAFF
TRBV4-3,CASSPGTSVLIGNEQFF
TRBV4-3,CASSRLQGGLYGYTF
TRBV7-3,CASSLNTEDTQYF
TRBV29-1,CSVRPGVDTQYF
TRBV27,CASRTWTGQKNTEAFF
TRBV7-9,CASSFQTGQGREKLFF
TRBV7-3,CASSPQGLDGYTF
TRBV6-2/TRBV6-3,CASSYRGEKQFF
TRBV3-1/TRBV3-2,CASSASGGLNSPLHF
TRBV3-1/TRBV3-2,CASSEQGVGTEAFF
TRBV11-3,CASSDQGSSYEQYF
TRBV6-5,CASSYHNPRAGYTF
TRBV19,CASSVDRGNGYTF
TRBV7-8,CASSPRDRGSIEQYF
TRBV4-2,CASSLGGTAVNSPLHF
TRBV5-6,CASSGLHGGYGYTF
TRBV30,CAWLTGIGGGTNEKLFF
TRBV5-4,CASSSRTGGAEGSPLHF
TRBV7-2,CASSSAGSNQPQHF
TRBV27,CASSFVQGIEAFF
TRBV10-3,CAISPTGGEQPQHF
TRBV5-5,CASSFGTGDHEQYF
TRBV3-1/TRBV3-2,CASSQVPLAGAEKQYF
TRBV5-4,CASSLSGADTQYF
TRBV3-1/TRBV3-2,CASSNTGGRTEAFF
TRBV5-1,CASSSDRGYEKLFF
TRBV28,CATGLAGTDTQYF